This T cell receptor beta chain was recovered during a study of shared clonotypes between healthy human individuals. The assay was immunoSEQ multiplex PCR, and TCRdb's table has in-frame clones only and misses some. The repertoire holds about 1 million clones, under 80% seen once, with around 1.5% in the top ten. This clone was counted only a few times. The CDR3 loop spans 14 amino acids. V lost 7 bases, J lost 4 bases, and 9 bases stayed unmatched. Per germline, CDR1 SGHRS and CDR2 YFSETQ. The TCR sequence derives from a man aged 18 to 29 in good health. The V call is TRBV5-1, the J call TRBJ2-7; 9 nucleotides align to TRBD1. The specimen sequenced was memory CD4+ T cells sorted from blood. Subset defined: CD45RA-negative fraction. This CDR3 is CASRPGTGRYEQYF. The CDR3 DNA reads TGCGCCAGCCGCCCGGGGACAGGGCGGTACGAGCAGTACTTC.